This TCR beta chain was observed in a study of Ad26.COV2.S vaccination and SARS-CoV-2 variants. This table comes from immunoSEQ multiplex PCR, and its TCRdb copy is limited to in-frame clones, with some not included. The table lists 200,000 to 250,000 clones, more than 75% of them singletons. Treatment defined: approximately 18 received Ad26.COV2.S at low or high dose, single or two shots; 5 received placebo; per-sample allocation not given. Samples came from day 63 after the first vaccine or placebo injection. The clonotype comes from a person between 18 and 60 years old who received the Ad26.COV2.S COVID-19 vaccine or a placebo. Sequences were derived from peripheral blood, sampled in a trial of Ad26.COV2.S vaccine versus placebo.

CDR3 sequence reads: CASSLVAEEFEQFF. CDR3 nucleotides: TGTGCCAGCAGCTTGGTTGCGGAAGAGTTTGAGCAGTTCTTC. The chain recombines TRBV5-8 with TRBJ2-1; D call uncertain. The V and J ends lost 0 bases and 9 bases respectively, with 13 bases between them. The germline CDR1 and CDR2 sequences are SGHTS and YDEGEE. CDR3 length: 14 residues.